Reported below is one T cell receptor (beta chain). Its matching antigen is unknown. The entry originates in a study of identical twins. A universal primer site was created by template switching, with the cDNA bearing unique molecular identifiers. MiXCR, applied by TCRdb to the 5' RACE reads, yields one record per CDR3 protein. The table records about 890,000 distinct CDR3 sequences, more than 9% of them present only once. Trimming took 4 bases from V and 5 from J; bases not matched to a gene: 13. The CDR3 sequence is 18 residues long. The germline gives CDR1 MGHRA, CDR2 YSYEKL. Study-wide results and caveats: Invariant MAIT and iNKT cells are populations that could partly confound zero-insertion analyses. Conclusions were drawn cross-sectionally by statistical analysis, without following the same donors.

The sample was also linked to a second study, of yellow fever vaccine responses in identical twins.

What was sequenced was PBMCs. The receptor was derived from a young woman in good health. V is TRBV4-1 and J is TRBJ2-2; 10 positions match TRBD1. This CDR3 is CASSPPGQGTAGTGELFF. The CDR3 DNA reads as TGCGCCAGCAGCCCTCCGGGACAGGGGACGGCTGGGACCGGGGAGCTGTTTTTT.